The clone carrying this T cell receptor (beta chain) was recorded once. Antigen: not known. This sample stems from a study of T cell responses to AZD1222 COVID-19 vaccine. Study information: Some second doses came at about 4 weeks and others at about 12 weeks; these were pooled.

Generated by immunoSEQ multiplex PCR, the TCRdb table keeps only in-frame clones and is missing some. Of 100,000 to 150,000 clones in the sample, around nine tenths were seen once. Overall study results and limits: Two AZD1222 doses significantly raised spike-specific TCR breadth and depth over controls. Variant regions that are unmutated are reportedly the target of nearly half of spike-specific TCRs.

V lost 4 bases and J 7 bases, leaving 10 bases between the germline ends. There are 12 residues in the CDR3. This TCR came from an adult in good health. This chain joins TRBV12-3 or TRBV12-4 and TRBJ1-2, with a tentative D call TRBD1 (6 bases). The input for sequencing was peripheral blood, taken on day 0 of AZD1222 vaccination. The CDR3 DNA follows: TGTGCCAGCAGTTCGGGGACATCTGGCTACACCTTC. This codes for CASSSGTSGYTF.